This is a list of T cell receptor beta chains from one sample in a study of blood T cell repertoires in COVID-19. Clones were read by immunoSEQ multiplex PCR, and TCRdb kept only the in-frame ones, dropping some. The sample has 250,000 to 400,000 clones; under 90% are singletons. Sequencing was carried out using peripheral blood. All receptors derive from a woman younger than 45 with COVID-19, enrolled during active disease. The conserved cysteine and the conserved F or W are not part of the CDR3 here. The order of the fields is clone size, J gene, V gene, CDR3 protein. Size tells how often a clone was seen (once, few, many) or the class of an expanded clone, and some rows leave it out.

clone_size: few
j_call: TRBJ2-1
v_call: TRBV5-4
cdr3_aa: ASSLGGGAGLNEQF

clone_size: once
j_call: TRBJ2-1
v_call: TRBV19
cdr3_aa: ASRGRTHIYNEQF

clone_size: -
j_call: TRBJ2-1
v_call: TRBV6-4
cdr3_aa: ASSADRGNEQF

clone_size: -
j_call: TRBJ1-2
v_call: TRBV2
cdr3_aa: ASSRNRGGYYGYT

clone_size: -
j_call: TRBJ2-3
v_call: TRBV5-5
cdr3_aa: ASSFSAGRSTDTQY

clone_size: -
j_call: TRBJ2-7
v_call: TRBV5-1
cdr3_aa: ASSLGDYSYEQY

clone_size: -
j_call: TRBJ1-6
v_call: TRBV27
cdr3_aa: ASSLQGPFSYNSPLH

clone_size: -
j_call: TRBJ1-2
v_call: TRBV28
cdr3_aa: ASSLVGTGGPYGYT

clone_size: -
j_call: TRBJ2-3
v_call: TRBV3-1/TRBV3-2
cdr3_aa: ASSQDRVGTQY

clone_size: -
j_call: TRBJ2-3
v_call: TRBV5-1
cdr3_aa: ASSLENRVSTDTQY

clone_size: -
j_call: TRBJ1-2
v_call: TRBV7-9
cdr3_aa: ASSLERQGANYGYT

clone_size: -
j_call: TRBJ2-7
v_call: TRBV18
cdr3_aa: ASSPTQPVDIY

clone_size: -
j_call: TRBJ2-3
v_call: TRBV5-1
cdr3_aa: ASSLSGGNTDTQY

clone_size: -
j_call: TRBJ2-7
v_call: TRBV9
cdr3_aa: ASSVDWASYEQY

clone_size: -
j_call: TRBJ2-1
v_call: TRBV21-1
cdr3_aa: ASSVERSYNEQF

clone_size: -
j_call: TRBJ1-2
v_call: TRBV24-1
cdr3_aa: ATSVGQHYGYT

clone_size: -
j_call: TRBJ1-4
v_call: TRBV5-4
cdr3_aa: ASSQKSGQRNEKLF

clone_size: -
j_call: TRBJ2-2
v_call: TRBV7-8
cdr3_aa: ASTPGLAGGHGELF

clone_size: once
j_call: TRBJ2-1
v_call: TRBV5-1
cdr3_aa: ASSSRLAGPHEQF

clone_size: -
j_call: TRBJ2-5
v_call: TRBV19
cdr3_aa: ASSMGTGVQTQY

clone_size: -
j_call: TRBJ1-5
v_call: TRBV15
cdr3_aa: ATRDTKDQPQH

clone_size: -
j_call: TRBJ1-2
v_call: TRBV3-1/TRBV3-2
cdr3_aa: ASSYGPQGLYT

clone_size: once
j_call: TRBJ1-5
v_call: TRBV5-5
cdr3_aa: ASSLTENQPQH

clone_size: -
j_call: TRBJ2-2
v_call: TRBV18
cdr3_aa: ASSQTSDLVGELF

clone_size: -
j_call: TRBJ2-7
v_call: TRBV6-5
cdr3_aa: ASSYITGTGTYEQY

clone_size: -
j_call: TRBJ1-1
v_call: TRBV6-1
cdr3_aa: ASSESGGNTEAF

clone_size: -
j_call: TRBJ2-4
v_call: TRBV3-1/TRBV3-2
cdr3_aa: ASSNGLAEIAKNIQY

clone_size: -
j_call: TRBJ2-1
v_call: TRBV30
cdr3_aa: AWGKAGSGTAYNEQF

clone_size: -
j_call: TRBJ1-3
v_call: TRBV19
cdr3_aa: ASSGQGVSGNTIY

clone_size: -
j_call: TRBJ1-5
v_call: TRBV6-6
cdr3_aa: ASSPGQINQPQH

clone_size: -
j_call: TRBJ2-1
v_call: TRBV7-2
cdr3_aa: ASSLILAGGREQF

clone_size: -
j_call: TRBJ2-3
v_call: TRBV5-1
cdr3_aa: ASSFRGLRTDTQY

clone_size: -
j_call: TRBJ1-5
v_call: TRBV19
cdr3_aa: ASSIVGTGVQVKNNQPQH

clone_size: -
j_call: TRBJ1-5
v_call: TRBV2
cdr3_aa: ASAPRTGDQPQH

clone_size: -
j_call: TRBJ2-1
v_call: TRBV7-9
cdr3_aa: ASSELAGGSAEQF

clone_size: -
j_call: TRBJ2-1
v_call: TRBV5-1
cdr3_aa: ASGSGTGGNNEQF

clone_size: once
j_call: TRBJ1-5
v_call: TRBV18
cdr3_aa: ASSPPGQANQPQH

clone_size: few
j_call: TRBJ1-1
v_call: TRBV10-2
cdr3_aa: ASSEWRTMNTEAF

clone_size: -
j_call: TRBJ1-5
v_call: TRBV30
cdr3_aa: AVGAGGNQPQH

clone_size: once
j_call: TRBJ2-7
v_call: TRBV5-1
cdr3_aa: ASSSTGLAFYEQY

clone_size: once
j_call: TRBJ1-3
v_call: TRBV6-2/TRBV6-3
cdr3_aa: ASSYAVSSGNTIY

clone_size: -
j_call: TRBJ1-5
v_call: TRBV30
cdr3_aa: AWDRGISNQPQH

clone_size: -
j_call: TRBJ1-1
v_call: TRBV6-5
cdr3_aa: ASSYFIGGTEAF

clone_size: -
j_call: TRBJ2-2
v_call: TRBV5-1
cdr3_aa: ASSLGPAGDSGELF

clone_size: few
j_call: TRBJ1-4
v_call: TRBV7-9
cdr3_aa: ASSSAVIGFKLF

clone_size: -
j_call: TRBJ1-5
v_call: TRBV7-9
cdr3_aa: ASGDSSNQPQH

clone_size: -
j_call: TRBJ2-1
v_call: TRBV19
cdr3_aa: ASSSESSYNEQF

clone_size: -
j_call: TRBJ2-5
v_call: TRBV27
cdr3_aa: ASSLAHQGGETQY

clone_size: -
j_call: TRBJ1-5
v_call: TRBV19
cdr3_aa: ASSIGDRGYNQPQH

clone_size: -
j_call: TRBJ2-3
v_call: TRBV5-6
cdr3_aa: ASSPPGTDTQY

clone_size: -
j_call: TRBJ2-5
v_call: TRBV11-1
cdr3_aa: VTERGIGETQY

clone_size: -
j_call: TRBJ1-1
v_call: TRBV25-1
cdr3_aa: ASTAAGTGGRAF

clone_size: -
j_call: TRBJ1-2
v_call: TRBV30
cdr3_aa: AWRRVGANYGYT

clone_size: -
j_call: TRBJ1-1
v_call: TRBV30
cdr3_aa: AWETGILAF

clone_size: -
j_call: TRBJ2-3
v_call: TRBV2
cdr3_aa: ASSVVGGLTDTQY

clone_size: -
j_call: TRBJ1-5
v_call: TRBV28
cdr3_aa: ASIQGNSNQPQH

clone_size: -
j_call: TRBJ2-5
v_call: TRBV9
cdr3_aa: ASSAGRGRETQY

clone_size: -
j_call: TRBJ1-2
v_call: TRBV2
cdr3_aa: ASTQTGFYGYT

clone_size: -
j_call: TRBJ2-1
v_call: TRBV29-1
cdr3_aa: SVAATSELYNEQF

clone_size: -
j_call: TRBJ2-1
v_call: TRBV21-1
cdr3_aa: ASSKGRLAVSYNEQF